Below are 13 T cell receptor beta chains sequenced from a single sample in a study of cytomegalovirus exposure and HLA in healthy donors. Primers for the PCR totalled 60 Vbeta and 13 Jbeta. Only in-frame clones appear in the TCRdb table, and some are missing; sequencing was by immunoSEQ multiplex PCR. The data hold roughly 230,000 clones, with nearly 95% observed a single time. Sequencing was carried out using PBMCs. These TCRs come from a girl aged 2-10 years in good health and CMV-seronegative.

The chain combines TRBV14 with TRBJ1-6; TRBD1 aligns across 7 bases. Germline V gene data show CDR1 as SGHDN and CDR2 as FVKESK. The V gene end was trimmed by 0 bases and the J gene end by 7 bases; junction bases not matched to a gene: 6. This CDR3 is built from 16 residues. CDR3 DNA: TGTGCCAGCAGCCAAGATCCTACAGGGGTCAATTCACCCCTCCACTTT. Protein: CASSQDPTGVNSPLHF.

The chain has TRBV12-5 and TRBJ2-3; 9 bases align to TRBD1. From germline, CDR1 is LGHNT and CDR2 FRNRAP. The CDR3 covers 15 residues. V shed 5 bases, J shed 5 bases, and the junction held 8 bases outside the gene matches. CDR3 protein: CASGQGTGIGDTQYF. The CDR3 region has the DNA TGTGCTAGTGGTCAAGGGACAGGGATAGGAGATACGCAGTATTTT.

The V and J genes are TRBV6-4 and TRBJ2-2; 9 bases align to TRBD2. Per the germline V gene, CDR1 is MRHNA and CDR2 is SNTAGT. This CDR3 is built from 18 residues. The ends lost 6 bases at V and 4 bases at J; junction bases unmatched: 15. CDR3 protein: CASSLQAAGGPFTGELFF. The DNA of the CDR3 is TGTGCCAGCAGCCTACAAGCGGCGGGGGGGCCGTTCACCGGGGAGCTGTTTTTT.

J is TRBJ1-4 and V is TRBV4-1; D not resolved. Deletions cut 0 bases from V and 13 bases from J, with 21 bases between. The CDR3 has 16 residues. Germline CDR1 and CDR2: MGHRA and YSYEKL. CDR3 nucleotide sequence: TGCGCCAGCAGCCAAGATACAGTCGAGGGCTGGGAACGACTGTTTTTT. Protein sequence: CASSQDTVEGWERLFF.

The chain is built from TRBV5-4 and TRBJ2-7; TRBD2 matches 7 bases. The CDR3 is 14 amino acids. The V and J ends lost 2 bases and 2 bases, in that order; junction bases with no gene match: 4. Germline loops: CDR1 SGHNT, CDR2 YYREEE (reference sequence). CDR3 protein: CASSFQRGPYEQYF. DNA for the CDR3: TGTGCCAGCAGCTTCCAGCGGGGCCCCTACGAGCAGTACTTC.

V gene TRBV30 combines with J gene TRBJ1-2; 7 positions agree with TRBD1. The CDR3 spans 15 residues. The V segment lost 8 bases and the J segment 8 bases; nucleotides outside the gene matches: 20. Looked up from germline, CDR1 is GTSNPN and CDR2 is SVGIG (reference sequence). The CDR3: CALGRDVQGRIGYTF. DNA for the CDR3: TGTGCCCTAGGCCGAGATGTACAGGGGAGGATCGGCTACACCTTC. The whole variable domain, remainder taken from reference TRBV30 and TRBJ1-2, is SQTIHQWPATLVQPVGSPLSLECTVEGTSNPNLYWYRQAAGRGLQLLFYSVGIGQISSEVPQNLSASRPQDRQFILSSKKLLLSDSGFYLCALGRDVQGRIGYTFGSGTRLTVV.

The CDR3 is CASSQGAAITYEQYF. The DNA of the CDR3 is TGTGCCAGCAGCCAGGGGGCTGCGATCACCTACGAGCAGTACTTC. This chain uses TRBV7-6 with TRBJ2-5, with 8 positions matching TRBD1. The J call may be in error: the DNA end matches TRBJ2-7 better. Germline CDR1 SGHVS, CDR2 FNYEAQ. The CDR3 loop spans 15 amino acids.

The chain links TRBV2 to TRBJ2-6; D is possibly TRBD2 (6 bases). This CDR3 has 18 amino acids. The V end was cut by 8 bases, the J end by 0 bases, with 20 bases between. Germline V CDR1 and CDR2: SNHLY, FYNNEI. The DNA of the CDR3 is TGTGCCAGCCACCGGAGGGAAGAACCAATCTCTGGGGCCAACGTCCTGACTTTC. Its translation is CASHRREEPISGANVLTF.

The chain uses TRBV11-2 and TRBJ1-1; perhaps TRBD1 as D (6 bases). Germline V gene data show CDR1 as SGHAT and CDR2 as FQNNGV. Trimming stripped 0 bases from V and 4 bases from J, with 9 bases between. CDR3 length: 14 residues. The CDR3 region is CASSLDGGLTEAFF. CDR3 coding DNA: TGTGCCAGCAGCTTAGACGGGGGGCTCACTGAAGCTTTCTTT.

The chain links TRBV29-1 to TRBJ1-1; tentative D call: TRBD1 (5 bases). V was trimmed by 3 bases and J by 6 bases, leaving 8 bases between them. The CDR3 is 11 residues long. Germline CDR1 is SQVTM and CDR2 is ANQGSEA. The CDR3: CSVDRQSEAFF. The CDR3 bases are TGCAGCGTTGATCGACAGTCTGAAGCTTTCTTT. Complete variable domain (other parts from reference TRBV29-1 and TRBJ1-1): SAVISQKPSRDICQRGTSLTIQCQVDSQVTMMFWYRQQPGQSLTLIATANQGSEATYESGFVIDKFPISRPNLTFSTLTVSNMSPEDSSIYLCSVDRQSEAFFGQGTRLTVV.

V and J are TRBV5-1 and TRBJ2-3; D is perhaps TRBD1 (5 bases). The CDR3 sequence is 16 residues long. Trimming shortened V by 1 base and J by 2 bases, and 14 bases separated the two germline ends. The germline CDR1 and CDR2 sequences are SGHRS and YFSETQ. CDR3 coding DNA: TGCGCCAGCAGCTTGAATAGTTTGACAGCCACAGATACGCAGTATTTT. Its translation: CASSLNSLTATDTQYF.

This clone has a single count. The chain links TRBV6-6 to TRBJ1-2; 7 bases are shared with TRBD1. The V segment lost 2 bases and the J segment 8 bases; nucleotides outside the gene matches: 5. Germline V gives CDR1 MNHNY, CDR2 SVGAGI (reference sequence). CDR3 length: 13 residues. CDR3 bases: TGTGCCAGCAGTTACGGGACAGACGAAGGCTACACCTTC. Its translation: CASSYGTDEGYTF.

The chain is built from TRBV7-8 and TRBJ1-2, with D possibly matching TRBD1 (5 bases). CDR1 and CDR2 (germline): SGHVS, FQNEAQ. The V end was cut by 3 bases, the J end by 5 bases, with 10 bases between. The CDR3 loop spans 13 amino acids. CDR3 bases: TGTGCCAGCAGCTTCGAACAGGTTTATGGCTACACCTTC. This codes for CASSFEQVYGYTF.